This T cell receptor beta chain was obtained from a study of T cells expressing NK-cell markers. CDR3 length equals 15 residues. Germline CDR1 and CDR2: MNHNS and SASEGT. TCRdb reprocessed the 5' RACE reads and reports one entry per CDR3 protein, with no DNA. The ten top clones account for around 5.3%, within a sample of a few hundred thousand distinct CDR3 sequences. The chain uses TRBV6-1 and TRBJ1-2. This receptor was taken from a man aged 18 to 69 in good health. The sample was blood T cells: a sorted CD56 or NKG2C T cell subset, CD4+ or CD8+ T cells, or bulk PBMC T cells (not recorded which). This chain's CDR3 is CASSELKRSNYGYTF.